This TCR beta chain was identified during a study of T-cell reconstitution after alpha-beta-depleted transplantation in children. Whole-study findings and limits: Surviving recipient T cells and thymic progenitors produced the high day-60 TCRbeta diversity seen in some patients. Newly produced T cells mostly accounted for T-cell counts and diversity one year post-transplant. Where alpha-beta T cells came from about two months after transplant was reportedly several hundred expanded graft clones.

With regard to this clonotype: Antigen specificity is unknown.

V was pared by 6 bases and J by 0 bases, with 9 bases between. Looked up from germline, CDR1 is MNHNS and CDR2 is SASEGT. CDR3 size: 14 residues. Researchers prepared the TCRbeta library using unique molecular identifiers, the study reports. TCRdb fed the PCR reads into MiXCR, producing one record per CDR3 protein. The sample includes approximately 300,000 distinct CDR3 sequences, roughly 12% of them seen just once. The TCR originated in a male patient between 2 and 10 years old who had a stem cell transplant for chronic granulomatous disease, so the T cells may come from the graft donor. The starting material was peripheral blood, obtained 180 days after TCRalphabeta/CD19-depleted stem cell transplant. The chain is built from TRBV6-1 and TRBJ1-3; no definite D call. DNA of the CDR3: TGTGCCAGCAGCCGCTGGAGCTCTGGAAACACCATATATTTT. The encoded protein is CASSRWSSGNTIYF.